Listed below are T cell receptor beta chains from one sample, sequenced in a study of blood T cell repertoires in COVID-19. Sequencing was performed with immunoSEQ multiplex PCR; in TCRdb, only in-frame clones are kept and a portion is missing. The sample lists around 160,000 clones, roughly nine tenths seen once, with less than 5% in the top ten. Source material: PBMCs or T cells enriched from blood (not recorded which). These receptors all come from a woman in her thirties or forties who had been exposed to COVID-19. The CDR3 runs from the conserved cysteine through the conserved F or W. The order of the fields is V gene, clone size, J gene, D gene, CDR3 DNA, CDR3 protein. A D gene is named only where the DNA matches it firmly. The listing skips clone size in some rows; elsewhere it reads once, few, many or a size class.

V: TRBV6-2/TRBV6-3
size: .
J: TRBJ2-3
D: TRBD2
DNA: TGTGCCAGCAGTTACTCGTTTGCACAGCGGGGAGATACGCAGTATTTT
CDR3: CASSYSFAQRGDTQYF

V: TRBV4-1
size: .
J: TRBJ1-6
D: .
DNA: TGCGCCAGCAGCCAGTCGACAGCCCGGGAGGTACCCCTCCACTTT
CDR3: CASSQSTAREVPLHF

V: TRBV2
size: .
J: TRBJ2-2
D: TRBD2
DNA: TGTGCCAGCAGATTAGCGGGGTCCACCGGGGAGCTGTTTTTT
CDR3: CASRLAGSTGELFF

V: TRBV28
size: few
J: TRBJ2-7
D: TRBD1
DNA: TGTGCCAGCAGGGGGACAGGGCGGGGCAACGAGCAGTACTTC
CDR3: CASRGTGRGNEQYF

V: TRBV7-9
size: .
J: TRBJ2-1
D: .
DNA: TGTGCCAGCAGTCCAAACAGGAACAGCAATGAGCAGTTCTTC
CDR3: CASSPNRNSNEQFF

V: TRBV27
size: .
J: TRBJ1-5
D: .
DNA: TGTGCCAGCCGTTTTGGGGCTAGCGGCAATCAGCCCCAGCATTTT
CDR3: CASRFGASGNQPQHF

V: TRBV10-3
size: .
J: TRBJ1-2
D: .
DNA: TGTGCCATCAGTCCGACAGAATATGGCTACACCTTC
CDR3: CAISPTEYGYTF

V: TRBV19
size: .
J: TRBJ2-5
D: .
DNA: TGTGCCAGTAGTATAGTCACAGGGTCAACACAAGAGACCCAGTACTTC
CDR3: CASSIVTGSTQETQYF

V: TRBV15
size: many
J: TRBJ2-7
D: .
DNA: TGTGCCACCAGCAGAGACAGCGGGTTGGGCGAGCAGTACTTC
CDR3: CATSRDSGLGEQYF

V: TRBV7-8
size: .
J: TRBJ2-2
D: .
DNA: TGTGCCAGCAGCTTAGATCTTGTCACCGGGGAGCTGTTTTTT
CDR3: CASSLDLVTGELFF

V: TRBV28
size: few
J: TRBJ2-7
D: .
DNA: TGTGCCAGCAGTTCCTGGGACTGGGTCCACGAGCAGTACTTC
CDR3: CASSSWDWVHEQYF

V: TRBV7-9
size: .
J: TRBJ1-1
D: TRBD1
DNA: TGTGCCAGCAGCTCAAATCCCGGGACAGGTTTGGGAACTGAAGCTTTCTTT
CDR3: CASSSNPGTGLGTEAFF

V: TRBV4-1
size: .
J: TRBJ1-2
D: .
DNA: TGCGCCAGCAGCCAAGAAGATAAATACTCAGGGCGTTATGGCTACACCTTC
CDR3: CASSQEDKYSGRYGYTF

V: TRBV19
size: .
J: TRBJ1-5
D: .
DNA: TGTGCCACCGCCGAGGGGACAAATCAGCCCCAGCATTTT
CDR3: CATAEGTNQPQHF

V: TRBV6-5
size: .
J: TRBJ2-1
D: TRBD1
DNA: TGTGCCAGCAGTTACGGCAGGGGGCTGTACAATGAGCAGTTCTTC
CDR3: CASSYGRGLYNEQFF

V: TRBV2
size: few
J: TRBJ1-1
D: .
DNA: TGTGCCAGCAGTGAAAGAACGGGTAACACTGAAGCTTTCTTT
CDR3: CASSERTGNTEAFF

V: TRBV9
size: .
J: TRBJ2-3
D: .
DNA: TGTGCCAGCAGCACAGACGGTAGCACAGATACGCAGTATTTT
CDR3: CASSTDGSTDTQYF

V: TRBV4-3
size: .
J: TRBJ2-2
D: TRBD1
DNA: TGCGCCAGCAGCCAAGATCTTACAGGGACAGGGAACACCGGGGAGCTGTTTTTT
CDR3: CASSQDLTGTGNTGELFF

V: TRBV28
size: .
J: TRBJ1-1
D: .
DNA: TGTGCCAGCAGTCTAGGGGGGGGCGTAAACACTGAAGCTTTCTTT
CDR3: CASSLGGGVNTEAFF

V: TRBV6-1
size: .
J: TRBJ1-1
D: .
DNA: TGTGCCAGCAGTGAATATGAGGGCCTCAGGAAAGCTTTCTTT
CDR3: CASSEYEGLRKAFF

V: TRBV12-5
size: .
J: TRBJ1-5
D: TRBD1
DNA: TGTGCTAGTGCCCTCGGGGACAGTCGGCAGCCCCAGCATTTT
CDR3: CASALGDSRQPQHF

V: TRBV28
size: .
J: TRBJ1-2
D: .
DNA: TGTGCCAGCAGTTTTTTCGGACAGAACTATGGCTACACCTTC
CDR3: CASSFFGQNYGYTF

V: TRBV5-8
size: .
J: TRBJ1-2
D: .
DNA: TGTGCCAGCAGCTTTGCTATATATATCGTCTATGGCTACACCTTC
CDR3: CASSFAIYIVYGYTF

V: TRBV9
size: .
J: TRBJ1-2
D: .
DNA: TGTGCCAGCAGCTCCGCAGCGGCTCCAGGCCGTAACTATGGCTACACCTTC
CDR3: CASSSAAAPGRNYGYTF

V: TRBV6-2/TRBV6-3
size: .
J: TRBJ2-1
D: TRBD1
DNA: TGTGCCAGCAGTACTCAGGGGGCGGGGAGCTCCTACAATGAGCAGTTCTTC
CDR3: CASSTQGAGSSYNEQFF

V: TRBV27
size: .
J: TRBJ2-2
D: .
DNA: TGTGCCAGCAGTTTAGGAGTCCGGGTCGGGGAGCTGTTTTTT
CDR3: CASSLGVRVGELFF

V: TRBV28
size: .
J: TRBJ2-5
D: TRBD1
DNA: TGTGCCAGCAGTTCCCGGCGGACAGGGCAAGAGACCCAGTACTTC
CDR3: CASSSRRTGQETQYF

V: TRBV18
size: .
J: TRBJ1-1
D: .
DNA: TGTGCCAGCTCATCGACAGGGAACACTGAAGCTTTCTTT
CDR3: CASSSTGNTEAFF

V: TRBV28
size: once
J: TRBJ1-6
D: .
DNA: TGTGCCAGCAATTCAAATTCACCCCTCCACTTT
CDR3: CASNSNSPLHF

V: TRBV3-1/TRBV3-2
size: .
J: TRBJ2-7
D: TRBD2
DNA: TGTGCCAGTCGGACTAGCGGTGGTTACGAGCAGTACTTC
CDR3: CASRTSGGYEQYF

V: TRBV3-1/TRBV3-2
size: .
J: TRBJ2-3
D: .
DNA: TGTGCCAGCAGCCCGCGGGGGCTCAGCACAGATACGCAGTATTTT
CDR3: CASSPRGLSTDTQYF

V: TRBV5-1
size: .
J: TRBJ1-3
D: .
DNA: TGCGCCAGCAGCCGTACCGGGACAAACTCTGGAAACACCATATATTTT
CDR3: CASSRTGTNSGNTIYF

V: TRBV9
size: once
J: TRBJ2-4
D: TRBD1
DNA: TGTGCCAGCAGCGTATCAGGGGGCAAAAACATTCAGTACTTC
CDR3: CASSVSGGKNIQYF

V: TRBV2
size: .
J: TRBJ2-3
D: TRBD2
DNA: TGTGCCAGCAGTGAAGCGCGGAGAGGCGGGAGACCCCCAGATACGCAGTATTTT
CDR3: CASSEARRGGRPPDTQYF

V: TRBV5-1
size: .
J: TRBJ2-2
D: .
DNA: TGCGCCAGCTCCCCGACAGGATCGAACACCGGGGAGCTGTTTTTT
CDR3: CASSPTGSNTGELFF

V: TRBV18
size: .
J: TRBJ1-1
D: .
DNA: TGTGCCAGCTCACCCTACGGAGCGAACACTGAAGCTTTCTTT
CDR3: CASSPYGANTEAFF

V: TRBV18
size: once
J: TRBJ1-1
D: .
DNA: TGTGCCAGCTCACCTTTATTTGGAGCCGGGGGGGTGGAAACTGAAGCTTTCTTT
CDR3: CASSPLFGAGGVETEAFF

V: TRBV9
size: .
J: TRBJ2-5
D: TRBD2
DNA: TGTGCCAGCAGCCCGGGACTAGCTGTGGAAGAGACCCAGTACTTC
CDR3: CASSPGLAVEETQYF

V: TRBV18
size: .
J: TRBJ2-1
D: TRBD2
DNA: TGTGCCAGCTCTCAACTAGCGGGAGATATCAATGAGCAGTTCTTC
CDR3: CASSQLAGDINEQFF

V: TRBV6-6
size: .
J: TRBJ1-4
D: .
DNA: TGTGCCAGCAGTCCCTTTTTCCGGGGATCAACTAATGAAAAACTGTTTTTT
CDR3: CASSPFFRGSTNEKLFF

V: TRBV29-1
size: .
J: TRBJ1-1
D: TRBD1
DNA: TGCAGCGTTCTGACAGGGGTGAACACTGAAGCTTTCTTT
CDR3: CSVLTGVNTEAFF

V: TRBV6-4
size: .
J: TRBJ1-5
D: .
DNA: TGTGCCAGCAGTACCCAGGCCAGCAATCAGCCCCAGCATTTT
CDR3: CASSTQASNQPQHF

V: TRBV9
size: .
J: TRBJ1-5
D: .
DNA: TGTGCCAGCAGCCCATCAGGGGTGGGTCAGCCCCAGCATTTT
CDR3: CASSPSGVGQPQHF

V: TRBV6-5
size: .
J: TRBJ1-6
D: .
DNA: TGTGCCAGCAGGACCCTCGGGGGAAATTCACCCCTCCACTTT
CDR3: CASRTLGGNSPLHF

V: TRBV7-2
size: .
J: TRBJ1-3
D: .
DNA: TGTGCCAGCAGCTTTGGGGGGGCTGGAAACACCATATATTTT
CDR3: CASSFGGAGNTIYF

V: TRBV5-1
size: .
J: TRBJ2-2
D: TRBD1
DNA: TGCGCCAGCAGCTTGGACAGGGGGCGCCCCGGGGAGCTGTTTTTT
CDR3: CASSLDRGRPGELFF

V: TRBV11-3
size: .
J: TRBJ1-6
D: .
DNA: TGTGCCAGCAGCTTCGCGAACAGCCTTAATTCACCCCTCCACTTT
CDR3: CASSFANSLNSPLHF

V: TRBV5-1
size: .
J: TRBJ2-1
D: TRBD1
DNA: TGCGCCAGCAGCTTGGGTCGGACAGGGGGCCTGAATGAGCAGTTCTTC
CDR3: CASSLGRTGGLNEQFF

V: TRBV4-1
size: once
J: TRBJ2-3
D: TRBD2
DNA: TGCGCCAGCAGCCAATTAGAGCGGGGGAGCGGGACGCAGTATTTT
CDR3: CASSQLERGSGTQYF